The 6 T cell receptor beta chains below come from one sample, sequenced in a study of T-cell reconstitution after alpha-beta-depleted transplantation in children. Unique molecular identifiers were built into the TCRbeta library. TCRdb re-called the PCR reads with MiXCR, one entry per CDR3 protein. This table holds fewer than 550,000 distinct CDR3 sequences, 10% to 13% found once. Sequenced material: PBMCs, taken before TCRalphabeta/CD19-depleted stem cell transplant. The receptors were sampled from a child between 2 and 9 years old with inherited bone marrow failure, due to receive a stem cell transplant.

This clonotype appeared many times. The V gene is TRBV5-1, the J gene TRBJ2-2; D gene ambiguous. V lost 1 base to trimming and J lost 1 base, with 8 bases between them. The germline gives CDR1 SGHRS, CDR2 YFSETQ. The length of the CDR3 is 15 residues. The CDR3 DNA follows: TGCGCCAGCAGCTTGCTTGGGTTGAACACCGGGGAGCTGTTTTTT. Translating it yields CASSLLGLNTGELFF.

The chain links TRBV12-3 or TRBV12-4 to TRBJ2-1; weak D call: TRBD1 (6 bases). This CDR3 is built from 11 residues. Trimming pared 6 bases from V and 15 bases from J, leaving 15 bases between. CDR3 region: CASSWGRAWFF. For the CDR3, the DNA is TGTGCCAGCAGCTGGGGGCGGGCTTGGTTCTTC.

This clonotype was detected many times. V is TRBV7-9 and J is TRBJ2-5; 9 bases align to TRBD1. The V segment lost 5 bases and the J segment 7 bases; nucleotides outside the gene matches: 8. The CDR3 spans 14 residues. In germline, CDR1 is SEHNR, CDR2 FQNEAQ (reference sequence). This chain's CDR3 is CASSNRDRVGTQYF. Here the CDR3 DNA reads TGTGCCAGCAGCAACCGGGACAGGGTTGGGACCCAGTACTTC.

This clonotype was counted ten times or more. The chain joins TRBV20-1 to TRBJ2-1; 11 bases fit TRBD2. The germline gives CDR1 DFQATT, CDR2 SNEGSKA (reference sequence). This CDR3 is built from 16 residues. Germline trimming cut 4 bases from V and 6 bases from J; bases unmatched to any gene: 11. The CDR3 is CSAIRRLAGYGNEQFF. The DNA for the CDR3 is TGCAGTGCTATCCGGAGACTAGCGGGATATGGCAATGAGCAGTTCTTC.

This clonotype was seen repeatedly, ten times or more. The rearrangement uses TRBV3-1 and TRBJ2-7; D possibly corresponds to TRBD2 (5 bases). In germline, CDR1 is LGHDT, CDR2 YNNKEL (reference sequence). The CDR3 extends over 15 amino acids. Trimming took off 5 bases at V and 3 bases at J, with 17 bases between the two ends. The CDR3 nucleotides read TGTGCCAGCAGCTATGGACGCCCGGGAAGCTACGAGCAGTACTTC. Protein product: CASSYGRPGSYEQYF.

This clonotype was seen many times. This rearrangement joins TRBV28 to TRBJ2-7; possible D gene TRBD2, 5 bases. Trimming took off 5 bases at V and 5 bases at J, with 13 bases between the two ends. Germline V gives CDR1 MDHEN, CDR2 SYDVKM. The CDR3 sequence is 13 residues long. CDR3 DNA sequence: TGTGCCAGCAGTCCCGGGGTGGGTGACGAGCAGTACTTC. Its translation: CASSPGVGDEQYF.